The clone carrying this TCR beta chain was counted between two and nine times. The antigen is undetermined. A much larger clone differs by one base, so this may be a read error. This sample was included in a study of blood T cells in healthy people across ages. Study-wide results and caveats: Expanded clonotype changes were possibly confounded by unknown donor CMV status.

For the second PCR, which ran for roughly 7 to 11 cycles, a sample-barcoded 5' primer and a J-beta primer mix were used. TCRdb used MiXCR to reprocess the 5' RACE reads, holding one entry per CDR3 protein. Of fewer than 750,000 distinct CDR3 sequences listed, more than 45% are singletons. Trimming removed 3 bases at V and 11 bases at J, with 14 bases between. Germline loops: CDR1 SGHRS, CDR2 YFSETQ. The CDR3 consists of 12 residues. The chain employs TRBV5-1 and TRBJ2-5; D not certain. Sequencing was carried out using blood. This receptor was identified in a woman aged 80 or over in good health. DNA of the CDR3: TGCGCCAGCAGCTGGGCCGGGTATGAGCAGTACTTC. Its protein is CASSWAGYEQYF.